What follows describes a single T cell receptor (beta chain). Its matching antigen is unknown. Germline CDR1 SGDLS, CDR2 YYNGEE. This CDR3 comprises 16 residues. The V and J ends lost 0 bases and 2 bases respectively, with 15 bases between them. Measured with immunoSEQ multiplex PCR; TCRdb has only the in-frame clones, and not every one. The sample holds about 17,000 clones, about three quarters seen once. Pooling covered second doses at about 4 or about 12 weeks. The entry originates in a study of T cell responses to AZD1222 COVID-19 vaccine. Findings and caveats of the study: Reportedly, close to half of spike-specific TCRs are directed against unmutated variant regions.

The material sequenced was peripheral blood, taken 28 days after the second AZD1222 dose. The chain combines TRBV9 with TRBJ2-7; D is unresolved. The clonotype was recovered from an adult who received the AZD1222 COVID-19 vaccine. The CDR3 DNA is TGTGCCAGCAGCGTAGAAGACACCCTTTTGGCCTACGAGCAGTACTTC. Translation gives CASSVEDTLLAYEQYF.